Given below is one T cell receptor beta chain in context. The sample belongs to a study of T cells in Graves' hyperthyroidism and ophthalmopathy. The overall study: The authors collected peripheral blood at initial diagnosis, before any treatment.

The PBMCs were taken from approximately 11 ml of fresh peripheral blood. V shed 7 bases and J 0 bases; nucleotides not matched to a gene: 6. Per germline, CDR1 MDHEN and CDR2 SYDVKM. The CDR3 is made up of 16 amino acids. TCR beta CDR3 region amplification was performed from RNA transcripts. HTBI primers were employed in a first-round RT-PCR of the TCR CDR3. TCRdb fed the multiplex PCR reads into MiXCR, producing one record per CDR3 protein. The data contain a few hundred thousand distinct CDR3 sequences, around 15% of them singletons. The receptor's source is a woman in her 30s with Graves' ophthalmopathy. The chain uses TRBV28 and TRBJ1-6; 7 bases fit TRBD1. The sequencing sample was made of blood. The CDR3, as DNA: TGTGCCAGCACCCTGACAGGGAGCTCCTATAATTCACCCCTCCACTTT. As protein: CASTLTGSSYNSPLHF. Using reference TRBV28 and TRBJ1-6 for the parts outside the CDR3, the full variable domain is DVKVTQSSRYLVKRTGEKVFLECVQDMDHENMFWYRQDPGLGLRLIYFSYDVKMKEKGDIPEGYSVSREKKERFSLILESASTNQTSMYLCASTLTGSSYNSPLHFGNGTRLTVT.